Listed here are 32 T cell receptor beta chains from one sample, sequenced in a study of OX40 agonist ivuxolimab in advanced cancers. Clones were sequenced by immunoSEQ multiplex PCR, and TCRdb holds only the in-frame ones, with some missing. The profile shows some 96,000 clones, around 93% of them singletons. Source: CD4+ or CD8+ T cells sorted from blood, taken in a trial of the OX40 agonist ivuxolimab. The receptors were sampled from an adult with an advanced solid tumor such as melanoma, head and neck, liver or kidney cancer.

The chain employs TRBV5-5 and TRBJ2-7, with D possibly TRBD1 on 6 matching bases. The germline V gene has CDR1 SGHKS and CDR2 YYEKEE (reference sequence). This CDR3 contains 13 residues. The V end was cut by 1 base, the J end by 4 bases, with 9 bases between. The DNA for the CDR3 is TGTGCCAGCAGCTTGACGACAGGTTACGAGCAGTACTTC. Translation gives CASSLTTGYEQYF.

This rearrangement joins TRBV2 to TRBJ2-7; 11 nucleotides align to TRBD2. Unmatched junction bases numbered 10, after V lost 4 bases and J lost 5 bases. CDR1 SNHLY and CDR2 FYNNEI come from the germline V gene. The CDR3 extends over 16 amino acids. The CDR3 bases are TGTGCCAGCAGTGGTGGAGTACTAGCGGGAGTAAACGAGCAGTACTTC. This codes for CASSGGVLAGVNEQYF.

In DNA, the CDR3 is TGTGCCAGCAGCTTGTGGGGATCTTCTGGGGCCAACGTCCTGACTTTC. It is translated as CASSLWGSSGANVLTF. J is TRBJ2-6 and V is TRBV5-6; D uncertain. Germline lookup yields CDR1 SGHDT and CDR2 YYEEEE. V gave up 1 base and J gave up 1 base, with 9 bases separating them. The CDR3 consists of 16 residues.

J is TRBJ2-3 and V is TRBV2, with 10 bases identical to TRBD1. Per the germline V gene, CDR1 is SNHLY and CDR2 is FYNNEI. Trimming cost V 4 bases and J 4 bases; bases outside gene matches: 2. The CDR3 totals 14 residues. The chain's CDR3 is CASSGQGASDTQYF. The CDR3 DNA follows: TGTGCCAGCAGTGGACAGGGGGCGTCAGATACGCAGTATTTT.

The rearrangement links TRBV6-5 to TRBJ1-2, with unresolved D. The length of the CDR3 is 15 residues. Germline V CDR1 and CDR2: MNHEY, SVGAGI. Trimming took 8 bases from V and 3 from J, leaving 19 bases between them. The CDR3 bases are TGTGCCAGCGCCTCAAACCCCCAGGAGTACTATGGCTACACCTTC. This translates into CASASNPQEYYGYTF.

The chain couples TRBV5-1 to TRBJ2-2; TRBD1 is a possible D gene (6 bases). Trimming removed 0 bases at V and 3 bases at J, with 12 bases between. Germline lookup yields CDR1 SGHRS and CDR2 YFSETQ. This CDR3 has 16 residues. The DNA of the CDR3 is TGCGCCAGCAGCTTGGCCTTGGGACAATACACCGGGGAGCTGTTTTTT. This codes for CASSLALGQYTGELFF.

This rearrangement joins TRBV19 to TRBJ2-7; D gene unclear. The germline V gene has CDR1 LNHDA and CDR2 SQIVND (reference sequence). The V end was cut by 5 bases, the J end by 4 bases, with 18 bases between. CDR3 length: 15 residues. The CDR3 coding sequence is TGTGCCAGTAGTCCCTACTCGACATCTGGGTACGAGCAGTACTTC. This codes for CASSPYSTSGYEQYF.

The V gene is TRBV15, the J gene TRBJ2-3; D is unclear. This CDR3 has 13 amino acids. V was pared by 9 bases and J by 2 bases, with 12 bases between. The germline gives CDR1 LNHNV, CDR2 YYDKDF (reference sequence). The CDR3 loop reads CATRTGYTDTQYF. CDR3 sequence (DNA): TGTGCCACTCGGACGGGTTACACAGATACGCAGTATTTT.

J is TRBJ1-2 and V is TRBV25-1, with a tentative D call TRBD1 (5 bases). Germline-derived CDR1 and CDR2 are MGHDK and SYGVNS. The CDR3 loop spans 13 amino acids. Trimming removed 5 bases from V and 8 bases from J, with 15 bases in between. DNA for the CDR3: TGTGCCAGCAGTACCCCGCAGGGAAAGGGCTACACCTTC. Protein: CASSTPQGKGYTF.

V gene TRBV2 combines with J gene TRBJ2-1; 7 nucleotides agree with TRBD2. Germline CDR1 SNHLY, CDR2 FYNNEI. There are 15 residues in the CDR3. Unmatched junction bases numbered 8, after V lost 2 bases and J lost 7 bases. CDR3 in DNA: TGTGCCAGCAGTGAAAATTTCAGCGGGGCAAATGAGCAGTTCTTC. Its protein product is CASSENFSGANEQFF.

The CDR3 is CASSVSRGQADTQYF. CDR3 DNA: TGTGCCAGCAGCGTGTCCAGGGGGCAAGCAGATACGCAGTATTTT. The rearrangement links TRBV9 to TRBJ2-3, with 8 bases aligning to TRBD1. This CDR3 is 15 amino acids long. Germline CDR1 and CDR2: SGDLS and YYNGEE. V gave up 2 bases and J gave up 4 bases; unmatched junction bases: 6.

This clone was recorded a few times. This chain uses TRBV11-2 with TRBJ2-2; no firm D call. This CDR3 comprises 15 residues. The germline CDR1 and CDR2 sequences are SGHAT and FQNNGV. V was shortened by 2 bases and J by 2 bases, with 9 bases between the two germline ends. The CDR3 sequence: CASSLTWSNTGELFF. CDR3 nucleotide sequence: TGTGCCAGCAGCTTAACGTGGTCTAACACCGGGGAGCTGTTTTTT.

This clone was picked up one time. This chain joins TRBV4-3 and TRBJ1-5, with no clear D. CDR3 length: 15 residues. V was trimmed by 0 bases and J by 2 bases, leaving 8 bases between them. The germline V gene encodes CDR1 LGHNA and CDR2 YSLEER. The DNA of the CDR3 is TGCGCCAGCAGCCAAGATCAGGTGGGCAATCAGCCCCAGCATTTT. Residues: CASSQDQVGNQPQHF.

This sequence joins TRBV6-5 and TRBJ2-7; D unresolved. The CDR3 totals 13 residues. V dropped 2 bases and J dropped 3 bases, with 8 bases sitting between them. Germline V gives CDR1 MNHEY, CDR2 SVGAGI. The CDR3 region is CASSYGRIYEQYF. CDR3 coding DNA: TGTGCCAGCAGTTACGGTCGAATCTACGAGCAGTACTTC.

This clone appeared once. J is TRBJ2-2 and V is TRBV9, with D unclear. Germline CDR1 and CDR2: SGDLS and YYNGEE. V lost 0 bases and J lost 7, with 4 bases in between. The CDR3 spans 12 residues. DNA of the CDR3: TGTGCCAGCAGCGTAGTTTTCGGGGAGCTGTTTTTT. This codes for CASSVVFGELFF.

This clone was observed a few times. The J gene is TRBJ1-2, the V gene TRBV7-9; D call uncertain. Germline values: CDR1 SEHNR, CDR2 FQNEAQ (reference sequence). The CDR3 contains 12 residues. The V end was cut by 1 base, the J end by 8 bases, with 8 bases between. Here the CDR3 DNA reads TGTGCCAGCAGCTTAGATTATCGCGGCTACACCTTC. Translating gives CASSLDYRGYTF.

The J gene is TRBJ1-4, the V gene TRBV5-8; D is unclear. CDR1 is SGHTS and CDR2 is YDEGEE in the germline V gene. Trimming removed 4 bases from V and 0 bases from J, with 13 bases in between. The CDR3 runs 16 residues. The DNA of the CDR3 is TGTGCCAGCAGCGTTCTGAAGGGCTCAACTAATGAAAAACTGTTTTTT. Its protein is CASSVLKGSTNEKLFF.

The chain employs TRBV27 and TRBJ2-7; possibly TRBD1 for D (6 bases). This CDR3 is built from 14 residues. Germline CDR1 is MNHEY and CDR2 is SMNVEV (reference sequence). The CDR3 region is CSTGSRGVSYEQYF. The CDR3 nucleotides read TGTTCGACAGGATCCCGGGGAGTATCTTACGAGCAGTACTTC.

The rearrangement links TRBV5-1 to TRBJ1-1; 9 bases fit TRBD1. Germline V lookup: CDR1 SGHRS, CDR2 YFSETQ. Germline trimming cut 4 bases from V and 5 bases from J; bases unmatched to any gene: 9. This CDR3 has 15 amino acids. The CDR3 is CASSDRDRVGTEAFF. The CDR3 coding sequence is TGCGCCAGCAGCGACCGGGACAGGGTGGGGACTGAAGCTTTCTTT. Based on the CDR3 plus reference TRBV5-1 and TRBJ1-1, the full variable domain is KAGVTQTPRYLIKTRGQQVTLSCSPISGHRSVSWYQQTPGQGLQFLFEYFSETQRNKGNFPGRFSGRQFSNSRSEMNVSTLELGDSALYLCASSDRDRVGTEAFFGQGTRLTVV.

The genes are TRBV19 and TRBJ2-5; 13 bases match TRBD2. The CDR3 length is 15 residues. The V gene's germline CDR1 is LNHDA and CDR2 SQIVND (reference sequence). Trimming took 4 bases from V and 5 from J; bases not matched to a gene: 4. CDR3 sequence reads: CASSTTSGRLETQYF. As DNA, the CDR3 is TGTGCCAGTAGTACGACTAGCGGGAGGTTGGAGACCCAGTACTTC.

The chain couples TRBV4-2 to TRBJ2-1; D is uncertain. Trimming took 0 bases from V and 2 from J, leaving 14 bases between them. Per germline, CDR1 LGHNA and CDR2 YNFKEQ. The CDR3 contains 17 residues. Written as DNA, the CDR3 is TGTGCCAGCAGCCAAGAGTTAGTAGCCAGTCCCTACAATGAGCAGTTCTTC. Translated: CASSQELVASPYNEQFF.

This clone has a single count. The V gene is TRBV7-6, the J gene TRBJ2-5; D perhaps matches TRBD2 (5 bases). V was pared by 5 bases and J by 5 bases, with 15 bases between. The CDR3 extends over 14 amino acids. The germline gives CDR1 SGHVS, CDR2 FNYEAQ. CDR3 protein: CASSPGSLGETQYF. CDR3 nucleotide sequence: TGTGCCAGCAGCCCGGGGTCCTTGGGGGAGACCCAGTACTTC.

This sequence joins TRBV7-9 and TRBJ2-2; D is possibly TRBD1 (6 bases). Germline V gives CDR1 SEHNR, CDR2 FQNEAQ (reference sequence). Trimming removed 4 bases from V and 4 bases from J, with 10 bases in between. This CDR3 spans 14 amino acids. The CDR3 DNA is TGTGCCAGCAGCTCCAGGGGAAGCACCGGGGAGCTGTTTTTT. As protein: CASSSRGSTGELFF.

The chain combines TRBV15 with TRBJ2-1; D remains unclear. This CDR3 has 15 amino acids. The germline V gene encodes CDR1 LNHNV and CDR2 YYDKDF (reference sequence). V lost 0 bases and J 7 bases, leaving 13 bases between the germline ends. Here the CDR3 DNA reads TGTGCCACCAGCAGAGAATCTTACGGTGGGAATGAGCAGTTCTTC. This translates into CATSRESYGGNEQFF. The entire variable domain, with the rest obtained from reference TRBV15 and TRBJ2-1, is as follows: DAMVIQNPRYQVTQFGKPVTLSCSQTLNHNVMYWYQQKSSQAPKLLFHYYDKDFNNEADTPDNFQSRRPNTSFCFLDIRSPGLGDTAMYLCATSRESYGGNEQFFGPGTRLTVL.

The V gene is TRBV7-3, the J gene TRBJ2-2; the D call may be TRBD1 or TRBD2 (6 bases each). Germline V gene lookup returns CDR1 SGHTA and CDR2 FQGTGA. The CDR3 is 13 amino acids. V was trimmed by 5 bases and J by 10 bases, leaving 14 bases between them. This CDR3 is CASSPGGFSELFF. The CDR3 DNA reads as TGTGCCAGCAGCCCCGGGGGCTTTTCGGAGCTGTTTTTT.

J is TRBJ2-1 and V is TRBV5-1; D is unresolved. V was cut by 0 bases and J by 9 bases, with 10 bases left in between. Germline V gives CDR1 SGHRS, CDR2 YFSETQ. The CDR3 spans 13 residues. The CDR3 bases are TGCGCCAGCAGCTTGGCGGAAGCAGGTGAGCAGTTCTTC. It encodes CASSLAEAGEQFF.

The chain recombines TRBV5-1 with TRBJ2-5; D gene ambiguous. The length of the CDR3 is 14 residues. Germline V CDR1 and CDR2: SGHRS, YFSETQ. V was clipped by 1 base and J by 3 bases, with 10 bases between them. This chain's CDR3 is CASSLLPAKETQYF. DNA of the CDR3: TGCGCCAGCAGCTTGCTGCCGGCTAAAGAGACCCAGTACTTC.

CDR3 residues: CASTPIAVKEQFF. As DNA, the CDR3 is TGTGCCAGCACCCCTATAGCGGTTAAGGAGCAGTTCTTC. The J gene is TRBJ2-1, the V gene TRBV7-2; TRBD2 might be the D (6 bases). The V end was cut by 7 bases, the J end by 10 bases, with 17 bases between. In germline, CDR1 is SGHTA, CDR2 FQGNSA. CDR3 length: 13 amino acids.

The V and J genes are TRBV6-5 and TRBJ2-5; 10 positions match TRBD2. The V gene end was trimmed by 10 bases and the J gene end by 7 bases; junction bases not matched to a gene: 15. CDR3 length equals 15 residues. The V gene's germline CDR1 is MNHEY and CDR2 SVGAGI. The CDR3 DNA sequence: TGTGCCACTCTAGCTTCTAGCGGGAGAGGAGGGACCCAGTACTTC. It encodes CATLASSGRGGTQYF.

The V gene is TRBV7-6, the J gene TRBJ2-1; D perhaps matches TRBD1 (5 bases). The germline V gene has CDR1 SGHVS and CDR2 FNYEAQ. V was cut by 0 bases and J by 8 bases, with 14 bases left in between. This CDR3 contains 15 residues. This chain's CDR3 is CASSLAALGLYEQFF. The DNA for the CDR3 is TGTGCCAGCAGCTTAGCCGCCCTGGGGCTGTATGAGCAGTTCTTC.

This chain links TRBV9 with TRBJ2-1, with a weak D call TRBD1 (5 bases). Germline CDR1 is SGDLS and CDR2 is YYNGEE. The CDR3 has 16 amino acids. Between the trimmed V and J ends, which lost 3 bases and 3 bases, there was a span of 16 bases. CDR3 protein: CASSDLRGLGYNEQFF. The CDR3 DNA reads TGTGCCAGCAGCGACCTTAGGGGCTTGGGCTACAATGAGCAGTTCTTC.

This chain uses TRBV7-9 with TRBJ2-2; possible D gene TRBD2, 6 bases. Trimming left V 5 bases short and J 2 bases short, with 18 bases between. From germline, CDR1 is SEHNR and CDR2 FQNEAQ (reference sequence). The CDR3 loop spans 17 amino acids. The CDR3, as DNA: TGTGCCAGCAGCCAGAGCCCGGAGGGCCTAAACACCGGGGAGCTGTTTTTT. Encoded protein: CASSQSPEGLNTGELFF.